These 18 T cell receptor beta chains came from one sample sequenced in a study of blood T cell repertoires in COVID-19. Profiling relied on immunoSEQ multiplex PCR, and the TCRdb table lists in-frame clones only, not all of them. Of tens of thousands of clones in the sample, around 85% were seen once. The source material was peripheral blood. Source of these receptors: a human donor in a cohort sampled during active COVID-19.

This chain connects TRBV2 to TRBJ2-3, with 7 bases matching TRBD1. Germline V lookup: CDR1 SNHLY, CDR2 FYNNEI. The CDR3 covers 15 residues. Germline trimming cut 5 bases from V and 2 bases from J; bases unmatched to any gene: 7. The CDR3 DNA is TGTGCCAGCAGTCCTTACAGGGGCGACACAGATACGCAGTATTTT. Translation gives CASSPYRGDTDTQYF.

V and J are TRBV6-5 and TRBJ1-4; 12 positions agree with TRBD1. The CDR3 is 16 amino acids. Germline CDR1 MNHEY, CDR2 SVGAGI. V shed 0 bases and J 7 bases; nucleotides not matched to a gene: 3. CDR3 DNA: TGTGCCAGCAGTTACTCGGGGACAGGGGGCCTTGAAAAACTGTTTTTT. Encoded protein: CASSYSGTGGLEKLFF.

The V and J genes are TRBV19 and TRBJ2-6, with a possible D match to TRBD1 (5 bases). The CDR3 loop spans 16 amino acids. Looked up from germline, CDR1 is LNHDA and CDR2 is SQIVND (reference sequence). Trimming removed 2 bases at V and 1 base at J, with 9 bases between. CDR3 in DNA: TGTGCCAGTAGTATACAGGGATTTTCTGGGGCCAACGTCCTGACTTTC. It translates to CASSIQGFSGANVLTF. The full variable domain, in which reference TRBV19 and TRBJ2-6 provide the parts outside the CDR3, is DGGITQSPKYLFRKEGQNVTLSCEQNLNHDAMYWYRQDPGQGLRLIYYSQIVNDFQKGDIAEGYSVSREKKESFPLTVTSAQKNPTAFYLCASSIQGFSGANVLTFGAGSRLTVL.

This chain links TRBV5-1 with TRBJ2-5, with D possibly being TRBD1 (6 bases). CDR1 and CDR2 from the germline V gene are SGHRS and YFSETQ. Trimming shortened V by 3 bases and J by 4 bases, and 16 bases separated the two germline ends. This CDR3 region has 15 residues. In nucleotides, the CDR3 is TGCGCCAGCAGCTCTCAGGGGTTCCCCCCAGAGACCCAGTACTTC. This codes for CASSSQGFPPETQYF. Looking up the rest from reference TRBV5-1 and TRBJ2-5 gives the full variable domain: KAGVTQTPRYLIKTRGQQVTLSCSPISGHRSVSWYQQTPGQGLQFLFEYFSETQRNKGNFPGRFSGRQFSNSRSEMNVSTLELGDSALYLCASSSQGFPPETQYFGPGTRLLVL.

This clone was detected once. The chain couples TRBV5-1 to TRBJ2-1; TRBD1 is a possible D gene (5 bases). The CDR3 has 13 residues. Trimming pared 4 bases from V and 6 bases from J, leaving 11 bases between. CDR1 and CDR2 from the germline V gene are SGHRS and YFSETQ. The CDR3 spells CASSPNQGNEQFF. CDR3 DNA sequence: TGCGCCAGCAGCCCAAATCAGGGCAATGAGCAGTTCTTC.

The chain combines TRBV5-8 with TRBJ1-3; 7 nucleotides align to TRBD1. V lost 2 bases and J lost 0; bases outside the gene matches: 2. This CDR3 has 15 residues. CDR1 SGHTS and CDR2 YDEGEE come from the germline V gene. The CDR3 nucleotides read TGTGCCAGCAGCTTTTCAGGGGGCTCTGGAAACACCATATATTTT. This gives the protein CASSFSGGSGNTIYF. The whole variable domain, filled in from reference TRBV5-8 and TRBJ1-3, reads EAGVTQSPTHLIKTRGQQATLRCSPISGHTSVYWYQQALGLGLQFLLWYDEGEERNRGNFPPRFSGRQFPNYSSELNVNALELEDSALYLCASSFSGGSGNTIYFGEGSWLTVV.

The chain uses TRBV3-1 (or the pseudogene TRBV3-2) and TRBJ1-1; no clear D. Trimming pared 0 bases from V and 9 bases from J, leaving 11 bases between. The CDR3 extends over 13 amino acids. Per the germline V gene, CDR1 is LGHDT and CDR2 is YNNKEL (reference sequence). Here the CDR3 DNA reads TGTGCCAGCAGCCAAGATCGATACAGTCAAGCTTTCTTT. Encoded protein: CASSQDRYSQAFF.

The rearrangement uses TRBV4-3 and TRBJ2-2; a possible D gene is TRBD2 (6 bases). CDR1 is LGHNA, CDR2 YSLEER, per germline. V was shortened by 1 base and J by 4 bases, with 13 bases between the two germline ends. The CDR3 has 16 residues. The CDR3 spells CASSQVPGDLTGELFF. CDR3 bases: TGCGCCAGCAGCCAAGTTCCGGGGGACCTCACCGGGGAGCTGTTTTTT.

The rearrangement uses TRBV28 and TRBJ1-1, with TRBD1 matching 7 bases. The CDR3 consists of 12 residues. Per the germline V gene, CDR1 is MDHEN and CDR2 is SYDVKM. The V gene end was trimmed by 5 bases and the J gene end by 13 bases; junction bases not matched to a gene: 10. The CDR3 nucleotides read TGTGCCAGCAGTGACTGGGCAGGGGGGTTTTTCTTT. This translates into CASSDWAGGFFF.

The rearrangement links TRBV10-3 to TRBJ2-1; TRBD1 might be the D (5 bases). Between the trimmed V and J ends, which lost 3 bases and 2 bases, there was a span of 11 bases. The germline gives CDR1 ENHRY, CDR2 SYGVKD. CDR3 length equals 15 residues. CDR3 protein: CAISDRVGTYNEQFF. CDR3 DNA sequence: TGTGCCATCAGTGACAGGGTAGGGACCTACAATGAGCAGTTCTTC.

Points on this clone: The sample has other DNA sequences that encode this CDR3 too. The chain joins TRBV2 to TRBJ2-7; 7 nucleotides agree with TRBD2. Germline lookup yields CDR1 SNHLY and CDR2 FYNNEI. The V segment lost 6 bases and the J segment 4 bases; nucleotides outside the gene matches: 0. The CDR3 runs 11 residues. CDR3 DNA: TGTGCCAGCAGGGGAGGGTACGAGCAGTACTTC. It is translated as CASRGGYEQYF. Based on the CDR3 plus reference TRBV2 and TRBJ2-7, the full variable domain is EPEVTQTPSHQVTQMGQEVILRCVPISNHLYFYWYRQILGQKVEFLVSFYNNEISEKSEIFDDQFSVERPDGSNFTLKIRSTKLEDSAMYFCASRGGYEQYFGPGTRLTVT.

This chain's CDR3 is CASTQGQPKNIQYF. The CDR3 bases are TGTGCCAGCACCCAGGGACAGCCGAAAAACATTCAGTACTTC. The chain combines TRBV21-1 with TRBJ2-4; the table's D call of TRBD1 was not tested on the DNA. TRBV21-1 is listed as a pseudogene. The CDR3 spans 14 residues.

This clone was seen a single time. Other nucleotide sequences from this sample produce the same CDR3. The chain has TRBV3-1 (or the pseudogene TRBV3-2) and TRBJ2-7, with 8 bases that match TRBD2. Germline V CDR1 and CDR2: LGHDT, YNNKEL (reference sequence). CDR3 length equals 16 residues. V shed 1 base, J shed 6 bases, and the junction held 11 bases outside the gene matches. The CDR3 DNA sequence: TGTGCCAGCAGCCAAGGGTTTTGGGGTCGGGGGGGCGAGCAGTACTTC. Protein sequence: CASSQGFWGRGGEQYF.

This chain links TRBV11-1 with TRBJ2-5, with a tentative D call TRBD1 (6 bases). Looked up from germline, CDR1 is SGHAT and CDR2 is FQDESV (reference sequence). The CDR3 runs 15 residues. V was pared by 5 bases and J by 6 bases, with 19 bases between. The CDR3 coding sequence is TGTGCCAGCAGCCCCCAGGGGACCGTCCTTAAGACCCAGTACTTC. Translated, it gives CASSPQGTVLKTQYF. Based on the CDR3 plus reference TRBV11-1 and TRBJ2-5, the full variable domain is EAEVAQSPRYKITEKSQAVAFWCDPISGHATLYWYRQILGQGPELLVQFQDESVVDDSQLPKDRFSAERLKGVDSTLKIQPAELGDSAMYLCASSPQGTVLKTQYFGPGTRLLVL.

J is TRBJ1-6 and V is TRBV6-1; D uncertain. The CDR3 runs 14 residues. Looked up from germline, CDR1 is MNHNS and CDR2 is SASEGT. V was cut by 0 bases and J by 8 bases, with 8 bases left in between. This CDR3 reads CASSEATVYSPLHF. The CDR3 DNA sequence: TGTGCCAGCAGTGAAGCAACAGTCTATTCACCCCTCCACTTT.

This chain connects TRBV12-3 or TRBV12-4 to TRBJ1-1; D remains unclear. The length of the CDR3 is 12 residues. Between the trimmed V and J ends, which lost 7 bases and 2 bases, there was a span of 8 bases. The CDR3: CASNAFNTEAFF. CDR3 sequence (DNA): TGTGCCAGCAACGCGTTTAACACTGAAGCTTTCTTT.

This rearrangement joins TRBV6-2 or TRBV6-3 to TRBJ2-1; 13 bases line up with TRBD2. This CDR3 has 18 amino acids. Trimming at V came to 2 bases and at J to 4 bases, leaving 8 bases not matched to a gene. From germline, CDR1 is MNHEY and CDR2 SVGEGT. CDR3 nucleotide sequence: TGTGCCAGCAGTTACCCGACTAGCGGGGGGTACGTTTACAATGAGCAGTTCTTC. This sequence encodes CASSYPTSGGYVYNEQFF.

CDR3 protein: CTSSQVYLLDRQNYGYTF. The CDR3 nucleotides are TGCACCAGCAGCCAAGTCTACTTGTTGGACAGGCAAAACTATGGCTACACCTTC. The rearrangement joins TRBV1 to TRBJ1-2; TRBD1, the D gene given by the table, was not confirmed from the DNA. TRBV1 is a listed pseudogene. CDR3 length: 18 amino acids.